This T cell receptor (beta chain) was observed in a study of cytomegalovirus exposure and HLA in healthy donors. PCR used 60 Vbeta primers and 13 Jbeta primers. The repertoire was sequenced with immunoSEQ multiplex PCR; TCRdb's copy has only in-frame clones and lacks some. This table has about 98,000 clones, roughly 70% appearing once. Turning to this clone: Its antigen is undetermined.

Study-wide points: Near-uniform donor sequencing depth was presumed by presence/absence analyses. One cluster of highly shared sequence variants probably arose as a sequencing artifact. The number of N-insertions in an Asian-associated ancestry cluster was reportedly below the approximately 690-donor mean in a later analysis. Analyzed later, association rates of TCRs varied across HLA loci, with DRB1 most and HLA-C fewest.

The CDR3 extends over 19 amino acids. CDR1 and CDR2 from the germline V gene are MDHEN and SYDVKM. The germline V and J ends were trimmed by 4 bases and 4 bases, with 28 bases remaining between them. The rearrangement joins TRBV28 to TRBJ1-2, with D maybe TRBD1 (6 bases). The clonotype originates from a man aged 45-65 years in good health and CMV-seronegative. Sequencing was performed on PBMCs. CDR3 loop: CASSSEFSPGHHPPYGYTF. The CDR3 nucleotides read TGTGCCAGCAGTTCTGAATTCAGCCCGGGACACCACCCCCCCTATGGCTACACCTTC.